The 2 T cell receptor beta chains below all came from one sample that was sequenced in a study of tumor-infiltrating lymphocytes in primary liver carcinoma. Unsorted whole blood supplied the RNA, and germline DNA was extracted too. TCR beta cDNA was prepared out of roughly 490 ng total RNA by means of a constant-region primer. Sequencing libraries for TCR beta derived from three nested multiplex PCR rounds that used slightly modified ARM-PCR. Researchers ran the first two PCR rounds for roughly 11 cycles each with TRBV1-TRBV30 forward primers and a C-beta reverse primer. TCRdb reprocessed the multiplex PCR reads with MiXCR, giving one entry per CDR3 protein. The repertoire holds about 210,000 distinct CDR3 sequences, roughly two thirds seen once, with 6% to 8.5% in the top ten. Sequenced sample: peripheral blood. The receptors here all came from a woman aged 55-69 years with primary liver carcinoma and hepatitis B virus infection.

As concerns this clonotype: A much larger clone differs from this one at a single base, so this may be a read error. Because the CDR3's place on the DNA is in doubt, the DNA is left out and the CDR3 is given as listed by TCRdb. The chain uses TRBV6-6 and TRBJ2-5; the table's D call TRBD2 went unverified against the DNA. The CDR3 spans 16 amino acids, including both terminal residues. Looked up from germline, CDR1 is MNHNY and CDR2 is SVGAGI (reference sequence). This chain's CDR3 is CACSAGASGKRETQYF.

This clonotype turned up a few times. The chain is built from TRBV5-1 and TRBJ2-2, with D perhaps TRBD2 (6 bases). Germline V gene data show CDR1 as SGHRS and CDR2 as YFSETQ. The V end lost 4 bases, the J end lost 3 bases, and 16 bases lay between the germline ends. The CDR3 spans 16 residues. The CDR3 sequence: CASSPAGTGDTGELFF. The CDR3 bases are TGCGCCAGCAGCCCAGCAGGGACTGGGGACACCGGGGAGCTGTTTTTT. Using reference TRBV5-1 and TRBJ2-2 for the parts outside the CDR3, the full variable domain is KAGVTQTPRYLIKTRGQQVTLSCSPISGHRSVSWYQQTPGQGLQFLFEYFSETQRNKGNFPGRFSGRQFSNSRSEMNVSTLELGDSALYLCASSPAGTGDTGELFFGEGSRLTVL.